This TCR beta chain was profiled in a study of cytomegalovirus exposure and HLA in healthy donors. Regarding the study as a whole: According to the study, 160 or so TCR beta chains were cytomegalovirus-associated. Using the classifier, cytomegalovirus status was reportedly diagnosed with high specificity and sensitivity.

TCRdb's copy holds only in-frame clones and misses some; the assay was immunoSEQ multiplex PCR. The table has around 98,000 clones, about 90% seen once. As concerns this clone: Its specificity is not known.

This TCR was sampled from a man aged 18 to 29 in good health and CMV-seropositive. Sequencing used PBMCs.

The CDR3 region has the DNA TGTGCCAGCAGCCCCCAGGGACAGGGGGCTCGAGAGACCCAGTACTTC. Translated, it gives CASSPQGQGARETQYF. J is TRBJ2-5 and V is TRBV11-3, with 12 bases fitting TRBD1. The CDR3 runs to 16 residues. Per the germline V gene, CDR1 is SGHNT and CDR2 is YENEEA. Germline trimming cut 5 bases from V and 4 bases from J; bases unmatched to any gene: 8.